These 17 T cell receptor beta chains were sequenced from one sample in a study of T cell changes during pregnancy in multiple sclerosis. Here immunoSEQ multiplex PCR was the method, and the copy in TCRdb shows in-frame clones only, minus some. The sample holds about 70,000 clones, 92% seen once. The sample in question was peripheral blood, obtained after pregnancy. The receptors were sampled from a female donor with multiple sclerosis, enrolled in a pregnancy study.

The gene calls are TRBV2 and TRBJ2-1; D is possibly TRBD2 (6 bases). The CDR3 consists of 15 residues. CDR1 is SNHLY, CDR2 FYNNEI, per germline. The V and J ends lost 8 bases and 0 bases respectively, with 14 bases between them. This chain's CDR3 is CASQLAASSYNEQFF. CDR3 nucleotide sequence: TGTGCCAGCCAACTAGCAGCAAGCTCCTACAATGAGCAGTTCTTC.

This clone has just one count. The chain carries TRBV4-1 and TRBJ2-7; weak D call: TRBD1 (5 bases). There are 14 residues in the CDR3. Germline CDR1 and CDR2: MGHRA and YSYEKL. V gave up 4 bases and J gave up 0 bases, with 10 bases separating them. This CDR3 reads CASSLRQNSYEQYF. CDR3 sequence (DNA): TGCGCCAGCAGCCTCAGACAGAACTCCTACGAGCAGTACTTC.

The V gene is TRBV27, the J gene TRBJ2-2; 9 bases are a match to TRBD1. Per germline, CDR1 MNHEY and CDR2 SMNVEV (reference sequence). Trimming took 6 bases from V and 1 from J; bases not matched to a gene: 6. The CDR3 contains 16 residues. The CDR3 nucleotides read TGTGCCAGCAGATATGGGACAGGGAAGAACACCGGGGAGCTGTTTTTT. Residues: CASRYGTGKNTGELFF.

The J gene is TRBJ2-7, the V gene TRBV7-9; 9 bases line up with TRBD1. Germline V gene sequence: CDR1 SEHNR, CDR2 FQNEAQ (reference sequence). The CDR3 covers 14 residues. The junction had 2 bases not matched to a gene; V was cut back by 5 bases and J by 0 bases. CDR3 amino acids: CASSGTGSSYEQYF. The CDR3 nucleotides are TGTGCCAGCAGCGGGACAGGGAGCTCCTACGAGCAGTACTTC.

The genes are TRBV5-1 and TRBJ2-1; 7 nucleotides agree with TRBD2. The junction had 6 bases not matched to a gene; V was cut back by 5 bases and J by 4 bases. The CDR3 length is 14 residues. Germline V gene lookup returns CDR1 SGHRS and CDR2 YFSETQ. The CDR3 DNA reads TGCGCCAGCAGTCGGGGGGAGGGATACAATGAGCAGTTCTTC. It translates to CASSRGEGYNEQFF. Supplemented by reference TRBV5-1 and TRBJ2-1, the full variable domain reads KAGVTQTPRYLIKTRGQQVTLSCSPISGHRSVSWYQQTPGQGLQFLFEYFSETQRNKGNFPGRFSGRQFSNSRSEMNVSTLELGDSALYLCASSRGEGYNEQFFGPGTRLTVL.

The chain recombines TRBV4-2 with TRBJ1-1, with no clear D. The CDR3 sequence is 14 residues long. Germline CDR1 LGHNA, CDR2 YNFKEQ. V lost 0 bases and J lost 6, with 11 bases in between. Here the CDR3 DNA reads TGTGCCAGCAGCCAAGAGATTTTGGCGGCTGAAGCTTTCTTT. It is translated as CASSQEILAAEAFF.

The rearrangement links TRBV19 to TRBJ1-5, with 10 bases aligning to TRBD1. The CDR3 is made up of 16 amino acids. Trimming cost V 5 bases and J 9 bases; bases outside gene matches: 13. Germline V gene lookup returns CDR1 LNHDA and CDR2 SQIVND (reference sequence). The DNA of the CDR3 is TGTGCCAGTAGTCCCGGGACAGGGGCTCAGTATGGGCCCCAGCATTTT. Its protein product is CASSPGTGAQYGPQHF.

The gene calls are TRBV6-6 and TRBJ2-5, with 7 bases matching TRBD2. The CDR3 sequence is 14 residues long. V shed 10 bases and J 5 bases; nucleotides not matched to a gene: 13. Germline assignment: CDR1 MNHNY and CDR2 SVGAGI (reference sequence). The CDR3 here is CATSPGLNAETQYF. The CDR3 DNA reads TGTGCCACTTCGCCGGGACTAAACGCGGAGACCCAGTACTTC.

J is TRBJ1-5 and V is TRBV6-6; D is undetermined. This CDR3 contains 15 residues. The germline V gene has CDR1 MNHNY and CDR2 SVGAGI (reference sequence). Trimming left V 6 bases short and J 0 bases short, with 12 bases between. CDR3 sequence reads: CASSFGSDSNQPQHF. CDR3 DNA sequence: TGTGCCAGCAGCTTCGGGTCGGATAGCAATCAGCCCCAGCATTTT.

The rearrangement uses TRBV14 and TRBJ1-1, with D unresolved. The V gene lost 4 bases and the J gene lost 1 base, with 7 bases spanning the gap. CDR3 size: 13 residues. Per germline, CDR1 SGHDN and CDR2 FVKESK. The CDR3 DNA follows: TGTGCCAGCAGCCCACAGACGAACACTGAAGCTTTCTTT. It translates to CASSPQTNTEAFF.

The chain joins TRBV5-8 to TRBJ1-4, with D possibly being TRBD1 (6 bases). The germline V gene has CDR1 SGHTS and CDR2 YDEGEE. Trimming removed 1 base from V and 4 bases from J, with 11 bases in between. The CDR3 covers 15 residues. CDR3 protein: CASSLFAGVNEKLFF. CDR3 nucleotide sequence: TGTGCCAGCAGCTTGTTCGCAGGGGTTAATGAAAAACTGTTTTTT.

This rearrangement joins TRBV19 to TRBJ2-1, with 12 positions matching TRBD2. With V trimmed by 9 bases and J by 4 bases, 4 bases remained unmatched. CDR1 is LNHDA, CDR2 SQIVND, per germline (reference sequence). This CDR3 comprises 14 residues. The CDR3 protein is CASKTSGSYNEQFF. The CDR3 DNA is TGTGCCAGCAAGACTAGCGGGAGTTACAATGAGCAGTTCTTC.

This clone showed up just a few times. The chain joins TRBV4-3 to TRBJ2-3; 7 positions agree with TRBD2. Germline-derived CDR1 and CDR2 are LGHNA and YSLEER. There are 17 residues in the CDR3. The ends lost 0 bases at V and 1 base at J; junction bases unmatched: 7. The CDR3 sequence is CASSQDQGGSGTDTQYF. The CDR3 DNA reads as TGCGCCAGCAGCCAAGATCAGGGCGGGAGTGGCACAGATACGCAGTATTTT.

The chain employs TRBV27 and TRBJ2-3; 9 nucleotides agree with TRBD2. V dropped 0 bases and J dropped 5; count of bases not matched to a gene: 6. The length of the CDR3 is 16 residues. In germline, CDR1 is MNHEY, CDR2 SMNVEV (reference sequence). The CDR3 reads CASSLSGGRAIDTQYF. DNA for the CDR3: TGTGCCAGCAGTTTATCAGGCGGGAGGGCCATAGATACGCAGTATTTT.

The CDR3 coding sequence is TGTGCCAGCTCACCACGGACAGGGGGCGCGGACATTCAGTACTTC. It yields the protein CASSPRTGGADIQYF. The V gene is TRBV18, the J gene TRBJ2-4; 11 nucleotides match TRBD1. The germline V gene encodes CDR1 KGHSH and CDR2 LQKENI. Trimming took 1 base from V and 8 from J; bases not matched to a gene: 4. CDR3 size: 15 residues.

V usage is TRBV7-9 and J usage is TRBJ2-7; D gene ambiguous. With 1 base removed from V and 3 bases from J, the gap between germline ends came to 13 bases. Germline CDR1 SEHNR, CDR2 FQNEAQ (reference sequence). The length of the CDR3 is 15 residues. The CDR3 loop is CASSLGGDPLYEQYF. CDR3 bases: TGTGCCAGCAGCTTAGGCGGAGACCCCCTCTACGAGCAGTACTTC.

V is TRBV5-1 and J is TRBJ2-3; 7 bases fit TRBD1. Germline V CDR1 and CDR2: SGHRS, YFSETQ. V dropped 0 bases and J dropped 3; count of bases not matched to a gene: 7. This CDR3 contains 16 residues. The CDR3 DNA follows: TGCGCCAGCAGCTTGGGACCCGGGACAGAAACAGATACGCAGTATTTT. Residues: CASSLGPGTETDTQYF.